The next 24 T cell receptor beta chains were all read from a single sample in a study of blood T cell repertoires in COVID-19 (dated by TCRdb to 2020 to 2022). Receptor amplification or capture employed the immunoSEQ multiplex PCR assay. Imported from immuneACCESS, the table was reduced by TCRdb to in-frame sequences with V and J called. These copies leave out some clones; in studies compared against another copy, an unresolved V gene accounts for under half, and the cause of the remainder is not known. The sample table contains 150,000 or so clones; only one count was recorded for around 81% of them. 4% of the sample belongs to the ten largest clones. Sequenced sample: peripheral blood. These receptors were taken from a woman aged 55-70 years with acute or convalescent COVID-19.

V and J are TRBV7-9 and TRBJ1-1; 7 bases fit TRBD1. CDR1 is SEHNR and CDR2 is FQNEAQ in the germline V gene (reference sequence). With V trimmed by 2 bases and J by 0 bases, 3 bases remained unmatched. The CDR3 extends over 15 amino acids. CDR3 bases: TGTGCCAGCAGCTTAACCGGGACAGTGAACACTGAAGCTTTCTTT. This sequence encodes CASSLTGTVNTEAFF. The full variable domain, in which reference TRBV7-9 and TRBJ1-1 provide the parts outside the CDR3, is DTGVSQNPRHKITKRGQNVTFRCDPISEHNRLYWYRQTLGQGPEFLTYFQNEAQLEKSRLLSDRFSAERPKGSFSTLEIQRTEQGDSAMYLCASSLTGTVNTEAFFGQGTRLTVV.

V gene TRBV4-2 combines with J gene TRBJ1-2; no reliable D call. Germline CDR1 and CDR2: LGHNA and YNFKEQ. The V end lost 3 bases, the J end lost 6 bases, and 11 bases lay between the germline ends. The CDR3 has 13 residues. The chain's CDR3 is CASSQGADNGYTF. CDR3 nucleotide sequence: TGTGCCAGCAGCCAGGGAGCGGATAATGGCTACACCTTC.

This clone was seen only a few times. The sample holds other DNA sequences that translate to the same CDR3. This sequence joins TRBV3-1 (or the pseudogene TRBV3-2) and TRBJ2-3; D is unclear. V dropped 1 base and J dropped 6 bases, with 5 bases sitting between them. The CDR3 covers 12 residues. Per germline, CDR1 LGHDT and CDR2 YNNKEL (reference sequence). The CDR3 bases are TGTGCCAGCAGCCAAGTTCGGGATACGCAGTATTTT. Amino acids: CASSQVRDTQYF.

This rearrangement joins TRBV28 to TRBJ2-1; TRBD2 aligns across 12 bases. In germline, CDR1 is MDHEN, CDR2 SYDVKM. The CDR3 loop spans 17 amino acids. The J segment lost 4 bases and the V segment lost 6 bases, leaving 10 bases of the junction unmatched. CDR3 DNA sequence: TGTGCCAGCAGCCAAGGACTAGCGGGAATCTCGTACAATGAGCAGTTCTTC. It translates to CASSQGLAGISYNEQFF.

This rearrangement joins TRBV2 to TRBJ1-2; 7 positions agree with TRBD1. The J segment lost 3 bases and the V segment lost 6 bases, leaving 1 base of the junction unmatched. Looked up from germline, CDR1 is SNHLY and CDR2 is FYNNEI. CDR3 length: 12 amino acids. The CDR3 region is CASRGQDYGYTF. CDR3 coding DNA: TGTGCCAGCAGAGGACAGGACTATGGCTACACCTTC.

The rearrangement links TRBV24-1 to TRBJ2-1, with 10 bases aligning to TRBD2. Looked up from germline, CDR1 is KGHDR and CDR2 is SFDVKD. The V segment lost 5 bases and the J segment 8 bases; nucleotides outside the gene matches: 5. The CDR3 spans 14 residues. The CDR3 region has the DNA TGTGCCACCAGTGCAGCGGGAGGGCCGGATGAGCAGTTCTTC. Translating it yields CATSAAGGPDEQFF.

V and J are TRBV7-9 and TRBJ2-1, with 11 bases identical to TRBD2. CDR3 size: 19 residues. Germline values: CDR1 SEHNR, CDR2 FQNEAQ (reference sequence). V shed 1 base, J shed 0 bases, and the junction held 8 bases outside the gene matches. The CDR3 DNA reads TGTGCCAGCAGCTTAGAGCTAGCGGGAGGTGCTAGCTCCTACAATGAGCAGTTCTTC. Its protein is CASSLELAGGASSYNEQFF.

The V and J genes are TRBV19 and TRBJ2-2, with TRBD2 as a possible D gene (5 bases). Germline V gene lookup returns CDR1 LNHDA and CDR2 SQIVND (reference sequence). V was clipped by 3 bases and J by 4 bases, with 15 bases between them. The CDR3 runs 16 residues. The DNA for the CDR3 is TGTGCCAGTAGTATCGGCAGTGGCGGGTCCACCGGGGAGCTGTTTTTT. Translating it yields CASSIGSGGSTGELFF.

The CDR3 region is CASSLQGSSTEAFF. Here the CDR3 DNA reads TGTGCCAGCAGCTTGCAGGGCTCTAGCACTGAAGCTTTCTTT. The chain combines TRBV5-4 with TRBJ1-1, with D possibly TRBD1 on 5 matching bases. Trimming removed 1 base from V and 4 bases from J, with 11 bases in between. The CDR3 is 14 amino acids. The germline gives CDR1 SGHNT, CDR2 YYREEE (reference sequence).

V is TRBV6-2 or TRBV6-3 and J is TRBJ2-3, with unresolved D. Germline CDR1 is MNHEY and CDR2 is SVGEGT. Between the trimmed V and J ends, which lost 6 bases and 4 bases, there was a span of 14 bases. The CDR3 spans 14 residues. The CDR3 sequence: CASSLWARSDTQYF. For the CDR3, the DNA is TGTGCCAGCAGCCTGTGGGCCCGATCAGATACGCAGTATTTT.

The chain couples TRBV29-1 to TRBJ2-7; a possible D gene is TRBD2 (7 bases). The CDR3 has 15 residues. Germline V lookup: CDR1 SQVTM, CDR2 ANQGSEA. Trimming removed 5 bases at V and 1 base at J, with 18 bases between. The CDR3 DNA is TGCAGCGTTTCAGGTAGGGGGGGCGCATCCTACGAGCAGTACTTC. Its protein product is CSVSGRGGASYEQYF.

The CDR3 region has the DNA TGTGCCAGCAGTTATGAGGGCAGGGGGCGGACTGAAGCTTTCTTT. Amino acid sequence: CASSYEGRGRTEAFF. V is TRBV6-5 and J is TRBJ1-1, with TRBD1 identical over 8 bases. There are 15 residues in the CDR3. Germline loops: CDR1 MNHEY, CDR2 SVGAGI. V trimming: 3 bases; J trimming: 5 bases; junction bases outside the gene matches: 8.

V and J are TRBV19 and TRBJ1-4, with TRBD1 matching over 7 bases. This CDR3 is built from 16 residues. Germline CDR1 LNHDA, CDR2 SQIVND (reference sequence). V lost 5 bases and J lost 4; bases outside the gene matches: 10. CDR3 nucleotide sequence: TGTGCCAGTAGTTCCCACCGGGACAGCCTTAATGAAAAACTGTTTTTT. It is translated as CASSSHRDSLNEKLFF. The full variable domain, with the rest looked up from reference TRBV19 and TRBJ1-4, is DGGITQSPKYLFRKEGQNVTLSCEQNLNHDAMYWYRQDPGQGLRLIYYSQIVNDFQKGDIAEGYSVSREKKESFPLTVTSAQKNPTAFYLCASSSHRDSLNEKLFFGSGTQLSVL.

This clone was detected a few times. The gene calls are TRBV10-1 and TRBJ2-7; 7 nucleotides agree with TRBD2. The CDR3 runs 13 residues. The ends lost 2 bases at V and 5 bases at J; junction bases unmatched: 3. Looked up from germline, CDR1 is WNHNN and CDR2 is SYGVQD (reference sequence). CDR3 bases: TGCGCCAGCAGTGAGGGACTAGTCGACGAGCAGTACTTC. Translation gives CASSEGLVDEQYF.

The CDR3 sequence is CASSSRLAGPRAYEQYF. In DNA form, the CDR3 reads TGTGCCAGCAGCTCCCGACTAGCGGGTCCCCGGGCCTACGAGCAGTACTTC. J is TRBJ2-7 and V is TRBV7-9, with TRBD2 identical over 10 bases. The germline V gene encodes CDR1 SEHNR and CDR2 FQNEAQ (reference sequence). Trimming removed 4 bases from V and 2 bases from J; junction bases left unmatched: 11. The CDR3 is 17 amino acids.

The V and J genes are TRBV30 and TRBJ1-2, with D maybe TRBD1 (5 bases). The CDR3 has 13 amino acids. With 1 base removed from V and 6 bases from J, the gap between germline ends came to 12 bases. The germline CDR1 and CDR2 sequences are GTSNPN and SVGIG (reference sequence). The chain's CDR3 is CAWSADKDDGYTF. CDR3 DNA sequence: TGTGCCTGGAGTGCGGACAAGGACGATGGCTACACCTTC. Complete variable domain (other parts from reference TRBV30 and TRBJ1-2): SQTIHQWPATLVQPVGSPLSLECTVEGTSNPNLYWYRQAAGRGLQLLFYSVGIGQISSEVPQNLSASRPQDRQFILSSKKLLLSDSGFYLCAWSADKDDGYTFGSGTRLTVV.

The chain combines TRBV7-9 with TRBJ2-7, with 7 bases lining up with TRBD2. This CDR3 comprises 15 residues. The V gene end was trimmed by 5 bases and the J gene end by 0 bases; junction bases not matched to a gene: 7. Germline CDR1 is SEHNR and CDR2 is FQNEAQ (reference sequence). The CDR3 DNA sequence: TGTGCCAGCAGCAACGTAGCGGGTAGCTCCTACGAGCAGTACTTC. Translating gives CASSNVAGSSYEQYF.

The chain links TRBV6-5 to TRBJ1-3, with 9 bases identical to TRBD1. Trimming at V came to 4 bases and at J to 6 bases, leaving 7 bases not matched to a gene. This CDR3 is 15 amino acids long. Per the germline V gene, CDR1 is MNHEY and CDR2 is SVGAGI. CDR3 sequence: CASSSTGQGVNTIYF. As DNA, the CDR3 is TGTGCCAGCAGTTCGACGGGACAGGGCGTAAACACCATATATTTT.

The chain joins TRBV29-1 to TRBJ2-3; 11 positions match TRBD1. V shed 8 bases and J 4 bases; nucleotides not matched to a gene: 8. This CDR3 has 14 residues. Germline V lookup: CDR1 SQVTM, CDR2 ANQGSEA. CDR3 sequence: CSFQDRGLADTQYF. The CDR3 DNA is TGCAGCTTCCAGGACAGGGGGCTGGCAGATACGCAGTATTTT.

V gene TRBV27 combines with J gene TRBJ1-5; D is ambiguous. The CDR3 length is 15 residues. Germline V gives CDR1 MNHEY, CDR2 SMNVEV (reference sequence). The V end lost 3 bases, the J end lost 6 bases, and 15 bases lay between the germline ends. The CDR3 DNA reads as TGTGCCAGCAGTTTGGCCCCAGTTGGAGCTCAGCCCCAGCATTTT. Translation gives CASSLAPVGAQPQHF.

The chain recombines TRBV7-2 with TRBJ1-2; TRBD1 might be the D (5 bases). The CDR3 runs to 14 residues. Trimming removed 4 bases at V and 4 bases at J, with 13 bases between. Germline CDR1 SGHTA, CDR2 FQGNSA. In DNA form, the CDR3 reads TGTGCCAGCAGCTGGGGGGGGGACTTCTATGGCTACACCTTC. It yields the protein CASSWGGDFYGYTF.

This sequence joins TRBV7-9 and TRBJ1-3; D unresolved. Germline V gives CDR1 SEHNR, CDR2 FQNEAQ (reference sequence). The ends were cut back, 5 bases at V and 0 bases at J, with 5 bases in the middle. There are 13 residues in the CDR3. The CDR3 spells CASSPISGNTIYF. The CDR3 DNA is TGTGCCAGCAGCCCTATCTCTGGAAACACCATATATTTT.

The chain carries TRBV3-1 (or the pseudogene TRBV3-2) and TRBJ1-4, with 8 bases aligning to TRBD1. This CDR3 spans 15 amino acids. Germline assignment: CDR1 LGHDT and CDR2 YNNKEL (reference sequence). Germline trimming cut 2 bases from V and 8 bases from J; bases unmatched to any gene: 7. The CDR3 nucleotides are TGTGCCAGCAGCCAAAGGACAGGGATGCGAGAAAAACTGTTTTTT. Translated: CASSQRTGMREKLFF.

This chain links TRBV9 with TRBJ1-2, with D possibly being TRBD1 (6 bases). This CDR3 contains 15 residues. The germline V gene encodes CDR1 SGDLS and CDR2 YYNGEE. Trimming shortened V by 0 bases and J by 3 bases, and 12 bases separated the two germline ends. The CDR3 bases are TGTGCCAGCAGCGTAGGACAGGTGTTAGACTATGGCTACACCTTC. This translates into CASSVGQVLDYGYTF. The full variable domain, its missing parts supplied by reference TRBV9 and TRBJ1-2, is DSGVTQTPKHLITATGQRVTLRCSPRSGDLSVYWYQQSLDQGLQFLIQYYNGEERAKGNILERFSAQQFPDLHSELNLSSLELGDSALYFCASSVGQVLDYGYTFGSGTRLTVV.